The rows below give T cell receptor beta chains drawn from one sample of a study of blood T cell repertoires in COVID-19. Sequenced by immunoSEQ multiplex PCR; TCRdb stores in-frame clones only, minus some. Counted here are approximately 210,000 clones, around four fifths occurring once; the ten biggest clones make up approximately 8.1%. Sequencing was carried out using peripheral blood. The receptors were sampled from a woman aged 45-65 years with active or convalescent COVID-19. Each CDR3 is given with its conserved first and last residue. The D gene is left open where the match is weak.

j_call d_call v_call cdr3_aa cdr3_nt
TRBJ2-3 TRBD1 TRBV11-2 CASSFSGQGADTQYF TGTGCCAGCAGCTTCTCAGGACAGGGGGCAGATACGCAGTATTTT
TRBJ1-2 TRBD1 TRBV9 CASSDDRVSGYTF TGTGCCAGCAGCGACGACAGGGTCAGTGGCTACACCTTC
TRBJ2-2 - TRBV12-3/TRBV12-4 CASSITQELFF TGTGCCAGCAGTATTACTCAGGAGCTGTTTTTT
TRBJ2-7 - TRBV4-2 CASLGSNSYEQYF TGTGCCAGTCTGGGCTCCAACTCCTACGAGCAGTACTTC
TRBJ1-3 - TRBV5-1 CASSSTAGLSGNTIYF TGCGCCAGCAGCTCAACGGCGGGGCTCTCTGGAAACACCATATATTTT
TRBJ2-2 TRBD2 TRBV24-1 CATSDLGLAGGNTGELFF TGTGCCACCAGTGATTTGGGACTAGCGGGCGGGAACACCGGGGAGCTGTTTTTT
TRBJ1-4 TRBD1 TRBV5-1 CASSQTGQGNEKLFF TGCGCCAGCAGCCAAACGGGACAGGGAAACGAAAAACTGTTTTTT
TRBJ1-1 TRBD1 TRBV3-1/TRBV3-2 CASSPYQGVEAFF TGTGCCAGCAGCCCTTACCAGGGGGTTGAAGCTTTCTTT
TRBJ1-2 - TRBV24-1 CATSASPGGSIGYTF TGTGCCACCAGTGCCTCGCCTGGGGGCTCGATTGGCTACACCTTC
TRBJ1-3 - TRBV28 CASSLGGKNSGNTIYF TGTGCCAGCAGTTTAGGCGGCAAAAACTCTGGAAACACCATATATTTT